This TCR beta chain derives from a study of blood T cell repertoires in COVID-19. This CDR3 is built from 13 residues. Trimming took off 2 bases at V and 4 bases at J, with 6 bases between the two ends. Germline V gene lookup returns CDR1 SEHNR and CDR2 FQNEAQ (reference sequence). As handled by the study authors: Estimated nucleated cell counts came from reference gene primer amplification. TCRdb's table, derived via immunoSEQ multiplex PCR, lists solely in-frame clones and lacks some. Clonal size and the V and J genes are those of that table, whereas D and trimming came from the DNA. The sample lists around 100,000 clones; 70% to 90% were seen once.

Sequenced: peripheral blood. The chain combines TRBV7-9 with TRBJ1-3; D is unclear. The sequence came from a man between 45 and 60 years old with active COVID-19. CDR3 sequence reads: CASSLYQGNTIYF. CDR3 nucleotide sequence: TGTGCCAGCAGCTTATATCAGGGAAACACCATATATTTT. Together with reference TRBV7-9 and TRBJ1-3, the CDR3 gives the full variable domain: DTGVSQNPRHKITKRGQNVTFRCDPISEHNRLYWYRQTLGQGPEFLTYFQNEAQLEKSRLLSDRFSAERPKGSFSTLEIQRTEQGDSAMYLCASSLYQGNTIYFGEGSWLTVV.